Listed below are T cell receptor beta chains from one sample, sequenced in a study of cytomegalovirus exposure and HLA in healthy donors. Profiling relied on immunoSEQ multiplex PCR, and the TCRdb table lists in-frame clones only, not all of them. The profile shows roughly 130,000 clones, about 90% of them singletons. Sample: PBMCs. All receptors come from a man between 18 and 29 years old in good health and CMV-seronegative. CDR3s include the opening cysteine and the closing phenylalanine or tryptophan. Each record gives: V gene, clone size, CDR3 length, J gene, D gene, CDR3 protein, CDR3 DNA. The D gene is left open where the match is weak. Expanded clones get a size class; other rows say once, few or many, or leave the size out.

TRBV9	NA	14	TRBJ1-4	NA	CASSVVASGEKLFF	TGTGCCAGCAGCGTAGTCGCTTCGGGGGAAAAACTGTTTTTT
TRBV18	NA	16	TRBJ1-3	NA	CASSRMDRSSGNTIYF	TGTGCCAGCTCACGAATGGACAGAAGCTCTGGAAACACCATATATTTT
TRBV6-1	NA	12	TRBJ2-1	TRBD2	CASSDREGEQFF	TGTGCCAGCAGTGACAGGGAGGGAGAGCAGTTCTTC
TRBV7-8	NA	13	TRBJ2-7	NA	CASSIQGSYEQYF	TGTGCCAGCAGCATACAGGGATCCTACGAGCAGTACTTC
TRBV6-1	NA	15	TRBJ2-1	NA	CASSHRDNSYNEQFF	TGTGCCAGCAGTCACCGGGACAACTCCTACAATGAGCAGTTCTTC
TRBV19	NA	14	TRBJ2-7	TRBD2	CASSVAGEFNEQYF	TGTGCCAGTAGCGTCGCGGGAGAGTTCAACGAGCAGTACTTC
TRBV6-6	NA	16	TRBJ1-5	TRBD1	CASSPPGTGGVQPQHF	TGTGCCAGCAGCCCACCCGGGACAGGGGGAGTTCAGCCCCAGCATTTT
TRBV7-9	NA	16	TRBJ2-1	TRBD2	CASSSRLAGGNNEQFF	TGTGCCAGCAGCTCGCGTCTAGCGGGGGGGAACAATGAGCAGTTCTTC
TRBV7-2	NA	16	TRBJ2-2	NA	CASSPTPGPATGELFF	TGTGCCAGCAGCCCAACCCCAGGGCCCGCCACCGGGGAGCTGTTTTTT
TRBV7-6	NA	12	TRBJ2-4	TRBD1	CASSYDRGQWYF	TGTGCCAGCAGCTACGACAGGGGGCAATGGTACTTC
TRBV28	NA	14	TRBJ1-2	NA	CASSSRFVNYGYTF	TGTGCCAGCAGTTCACGGTTCGTTAACTATGGCTACACCTTC
TRBV5-1	NA	15	TRBJ2-5	NA	CASSSGLNRRETQYF	TGCGCCAGCAGCTCTGGCTTGAATCGGAGAGAGACCCAGTACTTC
TRBV13	medium-sized	17	TRBJ2-7	TRBD2	CASSSTKRLAVTYEQYF	TGTGCCAGCAGCTCAACCAAACGACTAGCGGTGACCTACGAGCAGTACTTC
TRBV5-8	NA	16	TRBJ2-7	NA	CASSSGFSAYSYEQYF	TGTGCCAGCAGCTCCGGGTTTAGCGCTTACTCCTACGAGCAGTACTTC
TRBV5-4	NA	14	TRBJ2-5	NA	CASSLPGSLETQYF	TGTGCCAGCAGCTTGCCGGGGTCTTTAGAGACCCAGTACTTC